What follows are 18 T cell receptor beta chains derived from one specimen sequenced in a study of T cells expressing NK-cell markers. Following a re-call of the 5' RACE reads, TCRdb has one entry per CDR3 protein and lacks DNA. The sample's table shows about 460,000 distinct CDR3 sequences. The sample taken for sequencing was blood T cells: a sorted CD56 or NKG2C T cell subset, CD4+ or CD8+ T cells, or bulk PBMC T cells (not recorded which). These receptors were collected from a woman in her forties or fifties in good health.

The chain carries TRBV5-1 and TRBJ2-6. Looked up from germline, CDR1 is SGHRS and CDR2 is YFSETQ. CDR3 size: 16 residues. The CDR3 loop reads CASSLVMSAGANVLTF.

The chain recombines TRBV7-2 with TRBJ2-1; without DNA, the TCRdb call of TRBD2 cannot be checked. The CDR3 covers 18 residues. Germline-derived CDR1 and CDR2 are SGHTA and FQGNSA. CDR3 region: CASSPRGLADSSYNEQFF.

J is TRBJ1-4 and V is TRBV6-1; without DNA, the TCRdb call of TRBD1 cannot be checked. Germline assignment: CDR1 MNHNS and CDR2 SASEGT. This CDR3 is 15 amino acids long. The CDR3: CASTDPGTGSEKLFF.

V gene TRBV3-1 combines with J gene TRBJ1-2. From germline, CDR1 is LGHDT and CDR2 YNNKEL (reference sequence). The CDR3 is made up of 13 amino acids. This CDR3 is CASSAGIGYGYTF.

The chain's CDR3 is CASSQDPGRPPEAFF. This rearrangement joins TRBV4-1 to TRBJ1-1. Germline values: CDR1 MGHRA, CDR2 YSYEKL. The CDR3 totals 15 residues.

The V gene is TRBV7-8, the J gene TRBJ2-2; TCRdb proposes TRBD2, but this gene call is untestable without DNA. This CDR3 region has 21 residues. Germline V gene lookup returns CDR1 SGHVS and CDR2 FQNEAQ. CDR3 loop: CASSLEGTPGLARRNTGELFF.

J is TRBJ2-7 and V is TRBV29-1; the D call of TRBD1 rests on TCRdb alone, since no DNA is present to check it. CDR3 length: 15 amino acids. Looked up from germline, CDR1 is SQVTM and CDR2 is ANQGSEA. CDR3: CSVGEPGQGLYEQYF.

The chain is built from TRBV18 and TRBJ2-3; TCRdb gives TRBD1 as the D gene, but with no DNA this cannot be confirmed. Per the germline V gene, CDR1 is KGHSH and CDR2 is LQKENI. This CDR3 comprises 15 residues. The CDR3 here is CASSPPGQPRGTQYF.

V usage is TRBV28 and J usage is TRBJ1-2. This CDR3 is 11 amino acids long. Germline V gene data show CDR1 as MDHEN and CDR2 as SYDVKM. The CDR3 loop reads CASTAGYGYTF.

The chain links TRBV7-2 to TRBJ2-3; no DNA is available, so the TRBD2 call from TCRdb remains unchecked. This CDR3 has 17 amino acids. Germline values: CDR1 SGHTA, CDR2 FQGNSA. The CDR3: CASSFSGRGSSTDTQYF.

V usage is TRBV5-1 and J usage is TRBJ2-1; TCRdb's D call, TRBD2, is unchecked because there is no DNA. CDR3 size: 17 residues. The germline CDR1 and CDR2 sequences are SGHRS and YFSETQ. CDR3 sequence: CASSGTSGRVSYNEQFF.

This sequence joins TRBV10-3 and TRBJ2-1; TCRdb's assignment of TRBD2 cannot be checked, as there is no DNA. The CDR3 consists of 14 residues. The germline CDR1 and CDR2 sequences are ENHRY and SYGVKD. CDR3 loop: CAIRSGRNANEQFF.

The chain is built from TRBV14 and TRBJ2-2; the D call from TCRdb, TRBD2, cannot be confirmed without DNA. CDR1 SGHDN and CDR2 FVKESK come from the germline V gene. The CDR3 runs 13 residues. The CDR3 loop reads CASSKEGRGELFF. The full variable domain, with the rest looked up from reference TRBV14 and TRBJ2-2, is EAGVTQFPSHSVIEKGQTVTLRCDPISGHDNLYWYRRVMGKEIKFLLHFVKESKQDESGMPNNRFLAERTGGTYSTLKVQPAELEDSGVYFCASSKEGRGELFFGEGSRLTVL.

The chain uses TRBV20-1 and TRBJ2-1. The CDR3 runs 13 residues. CDR1 and CDR2 (germline): DFQATT, SNEGSKA (reference sequence). Here the CDR3 reads CSASAGAYNEQFF.

The chain carries TRBV12-3 or TRBV12-4 and TRBJ2-2; TCRdb returns TRBD2, unconfirmable since there is no DNA. CDR3 size: 13 residues. CDR3 loop: CASTGLAAGELFF.

The V call is TRBV12-3 or TRBV12-4, the J call TRBJ2-1; without DNA, the TCRdb call of TRBD1 cannot be checked. CDR3 length equals 13 residues. Here the CDR3 reads CASTRDRAHEQFF.

V is TRBV2 and J is TRBJ2-2. The CDR3 is made up of 14 amino acids. CDR1 and CDR2 (germline): SNHLY, FYNNEI. The CDR3 sequence is CASMRTEYTGELFF.

The chain links TRBV9 to TRBJ1-3; absent DNA, TCRdb's TRBD1 call cannot be checked. The germline CDR1 and CDR2 sequences are SGDLS and YYNGEE. This CDR3 has 17 amino acids. CDR3 in amino acids: CASSVRPGEEAGNTIYF.